The clone carrying this T cell receptor beta chain turned up a few times. Using its own MiXCR run on the 5' RACE reads, TCRdb lists one record per CDR3 protein. The sample holds around 20,000 distinct CDR3 sequences, roughly 19% seen once. The sample is drawn from a study of HIV-infected patients and healthy controls. V gave up 2 bases and J gave up 7 bases, with 6 bases separating them. In germline, CDR1 is PRHDT, CDR2 FYEKMQ (reference sequence). The length of the CDR3 is 12 residues. The chain uses TRBV13 and TRBJ2-1; D gene uncertain. What was sequenced was CD8+ T cells from blood. The receptor comes from a human donor in good health. Written as DNA, the CDR3 is TGTGCCAGCAGCTTATTGCGGAATGAGCAGTTCTTC. It yields the protein CASSLLRNEQFF.